Each of the 25 T cell receptor beta chains below was sequenced from the same sample in a study of early T cells in non-severe SARS-CoV-2 infection. Using its own MiXCR run on the 5' RACE reads, TCRdb lists one record per CDR3 protein. The sample records approximately 99,000 distinct CDR3 sequences, about 12% being singletons. The source material was whole blood. Receptors originate from an adult who was a healthcare worker with PCR-confirmed SARS-CoV-2 infection or an uninfected control (not recorded which).

Only a few counts were recorded for this clonotype. The chain links TRBV11-3 to TRBJ2-1; no definite D call. From germline, CDR1 is SGHNT and CDR2 YENEEA. The CDR3 totals 13 residues. Trimming took 7 bases from V and 6 from J, leaving 13 bases between them. This CDR3 reads CASTGPSRNEQFF. CDR3 nucleotide sequence: TGTGCCAGCACCGGACCCTCGCGCAATGAGCAGTTCTTC.

This clonotype was counted between two and nine times. This chain connects TRBV7-3 to TRBJ1-6, with 7 bases identical to TRBD1. J lost 7 bases, V lost 6 bases, and 6 bases had no gene match. From germline, CDR1 is SGHTA and CDR2 FQGTGA. The CDR3 covers 14 residues. Here the CDR3 DNA reads TGTGCCAGCAGGGAGGGACAGCTGAATTCACCCCTCCACTTT. It is translated as CASREGQLNSPLHF.

The V gene is TRBV5-1, the J gene TRBJ2-5, with TRBD2 matching over 8 bases. With V trimmed by 6 bases and J by 5 bases, 15 bases remained unmatched. This CDR3 is 16 amino acids long. CDR1 and CDR2 from the germline V gene are SGHRS and YFSETQ. CDR3 in DNA: TGCGCCAGCACCCTTAGCGGGGCGTCGGTTTGGGAGACCCAGTACTTC. Translation gives CASTLSGASVWETQYF.

The chain recombines TRBV5-1 with TRBJ2-1, with D maybe TRBD1 (5 bases). This CDR3 region has 17 residues. Trimming stripped 1 base from V and 7 bases from J, with 21 bases between. Germline V gene sequence: CDR1 SGHRS, CDR2 YFSETQ. The CDR3 DNA is TGCGCCAGCAGCTTGTCGTTAAACTTAGGGGTATTGAATGAGCAGTTCTTC. Translated: CASSLSLNLGVLNEQFF.

This clonotype occurred many times. V gene TRBV10-3 combines with J gene TRBJ2-1; 8 bases fit TRBD1. V lost 10 bases, J lost 2 bases, and 7 bases stayed unmatched. The CDR3 is made up of 14 amino acids. In germline, CDR1 is ENHRY, CDR2 SYGVKD. DNA for the CDR3: TGTGCCACCCGGACAGGGATGACCTACAATGAGCAGTTCTTC. This encodes CATRTGMTYNEQFF.

This clonotype was recorded many times. For the CDR3, the DNA is TGTGCCAGCAGCCTGGGGGGCTTGAACACCGGGGAGCTGTTTTTT. Its protein product is CASSLGGLNTGELFF. J is TRBJ2-2 and V is TRBV2, with D perhaps being TRBD1 or TRBD2 (6 bases each). V lost 6 bases and J lost 1, with 12 bases in between. CDR3 length equals 15 residues. Germline CDR1 reads SNHLY; CDR2 reads FYNNEI.

V usage is TRBV5-1 and J usage is TRBJ2-7; D is ambiguous. The CDR3 has 14 residues. CDR1 is SGHRS, CDR2 YFSETQ, per germline. V was shortened by 1 base and J by 3 bases, with 11 bases between the two germline ends. The CDR3 sequence is CASSLSGRDYEQYF. The CDR3 DNA is TGCGCCAGCAGCTTGTCGGGTCGAGACTACGAGCAGTACTTC.

The rearrangement joins TRBV12-3 or TRBV12-4 to TRBJ1-1; D unresolved. The CDR3 covers 13 residues. Trimming took 8 bases from V and 0 from J, leaving 10 bases between them. CDR3 sequence (DNA): TGTGCCAGCCTTAACCACATGAACACTGAAGCTTTCTTT. This codes for CASLNHMNTEAFF.

The chain couples TRBV2 to TRBJ2-1, with 8 positions matching TRBD2. The J segment lost 7 bases and the V segment lost 0 bases, leaving 11 bases of the junction unmatched. CDR3 length: 17 amino acids. Per the germline V gene, CDR1 is SNHLY and CDR2 is FYNNEI. The DNA for the CDR3 is TGTGCCAGCAGTGAAGCATCCGGGACTAGGCGGGTAAATGAGCAGTTCTTC. Amino acid sequence: CASSEASGTRRVNEQFF.

V and J are TRBV3-1 and TRBJ1-1; tentatively, D is TRBD1 (6 bases). The V end lost 4 bases, the J end lost 11 bases, and 20 bases lay between the germline ends. This CDR3 comprises 14 residues. Looked up from germline, CDR1 is LGHDT and CDR2 is YNNKEL (reference sequence). CDR3 amino acids: CASSPYREGVDAFF. The CDR3 DNA follows: TGTGCCAGCAGCCCCTACCGCGAGGGGGTAGACGCTTTCTTT.

The rearrangement uses TRBV3-2 and TRBJ2-3; the table's D call TRBD2 went unverified against the DNA. TRBV3-2 constitutes a pseudogene. The CDR3 extends over 17 amino acids. The CDR3 region is CAGSKIGREIGTDTQYF. As DNA, the CDR3 is TGTGCCGGCAGCAAGATAGGGCGGGAGATCGGCACAGATACGCAGTATTTT.

In this sample, this clonotype turned up many times. The chain combines TRBV11-2 with TRBJ2-4; 7 bases fit TRBD2. V was clipped by 6 bases and J by 7 bases; unmatched bases: 15. The CDR3 consists of 16 residues. Germline assignment: CDR1 SGHAT and CDR2 FQNNGV. The CDR3 nucleotides read TGTGCCAGCAGGTCGAATCTAGCGGCGACACACAACATTCAGTACTTC. Translation: CASRSNLAATHNIQYF.

This clonotype has a handful of counts. This chain links TRBV27 with TRBJ2-2, with unresolved D. CDR3 length equals 16 residues. V lost 4 bases, J lost 1 base, and 13 bases lay in between. Per the germline V gene, CDR1 is MNHEY and CDR2 is SMNVEV (reference sequence). CDR3 in DNA: TGTGCCAGCAGTTCCACCGGCTGGGTGAACACCGGGGAGCTGTTTTTT. This gives the protein CASSSTGWVNTGELFF.

The chain is built from TRBV30 and TRBJ1-2; D gene unclear. CDR3 length: 13 residues. The V end lost 1 base, the J end lost 4 bases, and 10 bases lay between the germline ends. The germline gives CDR1 GTSNPN, CDR2 SVGIG (reference sequence). The CDR3 is CAWSDFPLYGYTF. The CDR3 coding sequence is TGTGCCTGGAGTGACTTTCCGCTCTATGGCTACACCTTC.

This clonotype showed up many times. The chain links TRBV12-3 or TRBV12-4 to TRBJ1-5; weak D call: TRBD1 (5 bases). Deletions cut 2 bases from V and 1 base from J, with 12 bases between. The CDR3 has 16 amino acids. CDR3 nucleotides: TGTGCCAGCAGTTTAATGGGGCATCCGAGCAATCAGCCCCAGCATTTT. Residues: CASSLMGHPSNQPQHF.

This chain uses TRBV12-3 or TRBV12-4 with TRBJ1-1; 7 bases align to TRBD1. V lost 5 bases and J lost 11; bases outside the gene matches: 8. The CDR3 spans 12 residues. In DNA form, the CDR3 reads TGTGCCAGCAGTCTCCTTGACAGGGACGCTTTCTTT. It is translated as CASSLLDRDAFF.

This clonotype showed up just a few times. This rearrangement joins TRBV9 to TRBJ1-6; TRBD1 aligns across 10 bases. V trimming: 5 bases; J trimming: 7 bases; junction bases outside the gene matches: 6. The CDR3 has 15 amino acids. Germline values: CDR1 SGDLS, CDR2 YYNGEE. CDR3 DNA sequence: TGTGCCAGCAGTCCCACGGGACAGGGGAATTCACCCCTCCACTTT. Its protein is CASSPTGQGNSPLHF. Combining the CDR3 with reference TRBV9 and TRBJ1-6 gives the whole variable domain DSGVTQTPKHLITATGQRVTLRCSPRSGDLSVYWYQQSLDQGLQFLIQYYNGEERAKGNILERFSAQQFPDLHSELNLSSLELGDSALYFCASSPTGQGNSPLHFGNGTRLTVT.

This clonotype was counted ten times or more. The chain joins TRBV7-9 to TRBJ1-2; D gene uncertain. The CDR3 is 13 residues long. The germline V gene encodes CDR1 SEHNR and CDR2 FQNEAQ (reference sequence). The V and J ends lost 4 bases and 1 base respectively, with 7 bases between them. CDR3 sequence reads: CASSSTGNYGYTF. The CDR3 coding sequence is TGTGCCAGCAGCTCGACGGGTAACTATGGCTACACCTTC.

This clonotype was seen at least ten times. The CDR3 nucleotides read TGCAGTGCTATTGGTGGGGGCCGCCTAGCCAAAAACATTCAGTACTTC. The encoded protein is CSAIGGGRLAKNIQYF. This chain joins TRBV20-1 and TRBJ2-4; maybe TRBD1 (6 bases). With 4 bases removed from V and 0 bases from J, the gap between germline ends came to 16 bases. CDR1 and CDR2 from the germline V gene are DFQATT and SNEGSKA (reference sequence). The CDR3 totals 16 residues.

The table lists this clonotype with many counts. The chain combines TRBV7-8 with TRBJ2-3; 7 positions match TRBD1. Germline assignment: CDR1 SGHVS and CDR2 FQNEAQ. Losses at the gene ends were 3 bases for V and 6 bases for J; bases not matched to a gene: 3. This CDR3 has 13 amino acids. The CDR3 DNA reads as TGTGCCAGCAGCTTTGGGACAGCTGATACGCAGTATTTT. Encoded protein: CASSFGTADTQYF. Supplemented by reference TRBV7-8 and TRBJ2-3, the full variable domain reads GAGVSQSPRYKVAKRGQDVALRCDPISGHVSLFWYQQALGQGPEFLTYFQNEAQLDKSGLPSDRFFAERPEGSVSTLKIQRTQQEDSAVYLCASSFGTADTQYFGPGTRLTVL.

This clonotype has a count of ten or more. The chain couples TRBV12-3 or TRBV12-4 to TRBJ2-7, with 7 bases matching TRBD2. The junction had 8 bases not matched to a gene; V was cut back by 5 bases and J by 4 bases. This CDR3 has 14 amino acids. Here the CDR3 DNA reads TGTGCCAGCAGTCCTGCGGGACTACCTTACGAGCAGTACTTC. Its translation is CASSPAGLPYEQYF.

The chain carries TRBV19 and TRBJ2-3; D possibly corresponds to TRBD2 (5 bases). Per the germline V gene, CDR1 is LNHDA and CDR2 is SQIVND (reference sequence). The CDR3 totals 18 residues. The V and J ends lost 0 bases and 1 base respectively, with 17 bases between them. The CDR3 loop reads CASSIEVVNPRGTDTQYF. The CDR3 DNA reads TGTGCCAGTAGTATAGAGGTCGTCAACCCGCGGGGCACAGATACGCAGTATTTT.

This clonotype was recorded a few times. This chain uses TRBV7-9 with TRBJ2-7, with D perhaps being TRBD1 or TRBD2 (5 bases each). The CDR3 is 13 amino acids. Germline assignment: CDR1 SEHNR and CDR2 FQNEAQ (reference sequence). The V end was cut by 4 bases, the J end by 7 bases, with 14 bases between. CDR3 bases: TGTGCCAGCAGCTATGACACGAGGGGTGAGCAGTACTTC. Translated: CASSYDTRGEQYF.

This clonotype was counted between two and nine times. The rearrangement uses TRBV19 and TRBJ2-5, with a tentative D call TRBD2 (5 bases). From germline, CDR1 is LNHDA and CDR2 SQIVND (reference sequence). This CDR3 spans 13 amino acids. The V and J ends lost 11 bases and 5 bases respectively, with 18 bases between them. The CDR3 DNA sequence: TGTGCCTCAAAACCACTTGGACTTGAGACCCAGTACTTC. It yields the protein CASKPLGLETQYF.

This clonotype was observed at least ten times. This chain joins TRBV12-3 or TRBV12-4 and TRBJ2-4, with a possible D match to TRBD2 (5 bases). This CDR3 spans 17 amino acids. Trimming pared 4 bases from V and 5 bases from J, leaving 21 bases between. CDR3: CASSSGVGGRLENIQYF. CDR3 nucleotide sequence: TGTGCCAGCAGTTCCGGGGTGGGCGGTCGTTTGGAAAACATTCAGTACTTC.